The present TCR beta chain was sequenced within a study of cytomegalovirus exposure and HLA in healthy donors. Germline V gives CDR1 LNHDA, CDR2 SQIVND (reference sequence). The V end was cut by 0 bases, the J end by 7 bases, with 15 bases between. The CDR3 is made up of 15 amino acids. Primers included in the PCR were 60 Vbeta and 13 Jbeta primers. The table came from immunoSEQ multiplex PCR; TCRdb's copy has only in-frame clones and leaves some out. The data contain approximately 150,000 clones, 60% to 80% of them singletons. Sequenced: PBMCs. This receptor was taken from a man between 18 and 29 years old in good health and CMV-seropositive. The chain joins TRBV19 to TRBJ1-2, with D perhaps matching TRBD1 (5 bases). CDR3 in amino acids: CASSIDQWGRSGYTF. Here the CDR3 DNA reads TGTGCCAGTAGTATAGATCAATGGGGCAGGAGTGGCTACACCTTC.